The T cell receptor beta chain under discussion was sequenced for a study of cytomegalovirus exposure and HLA in healthy donors. Study-wide results and caveats: The authors later found HLA-associated TCR beta chains more clonally expanded than equally common others. Rare TCR sequences predominated, though certain public TCRs were found in many donors. Investigators reported approximately 150 TCR beta chains as tied to cytomegalovirus.

Whereas donors were nominally healthy upon sampling, unrecorded immune exposures were probable. With 60 Vbeta and 13 Jbeta primers, the PCR was carried out. Generated by immunoSEQ multiplex PCR, the TCRdb table keeps only in-frame clones and is missing some. The sample carries about 140,000 clones, roughly 80% recorded once. The CDR3 has 16 amino acids. Looked up from germline, CDR1 is SEHNR and CDR2 is FQNEAQ (reference sequence). The V segment lost 3 bases and the J segment 8 bases; nucleotides outside the gene matches: 9. A word on this clone: Its antigen is not known.

J is TRBJ1-4 and V is TRBV7-9, with 10 bases that match TRBD1. Sample: PBMCs. The clonotype originates from a man in his forties in good health and CMV-seronegative. The CDR3 loop is CASSLGIGTGDEKLFF. The CDR3 DNA reads TGTGCCAGCAGCTTGGGCATCGGGACAGGGGACGAAAAACTGTTTTTT.